Below are 17 T cell receptor beta chains sequenced from a single sample in a study of Graves' ophthalmopathy and Graves' hyperthyroidism (dated by TCRdb to 2017 to 2018). Sequencing was carried out with an Illumina HiSeq 2000. TCR beta CDR3 regions were amplified from RNA transcripts for repertoire sequencing. The first round of RT-PCR was done with HTBI primers and the Qiagen OneStep RT-PCR kit, and was followed by a second round of multiplex PCR, then size selection and purification. TCRdb handled the public reads itself, with Q25 trimming in fastp and clone calling in MiXCR, and kept productive beta chains. Rows matching on CDR3 protein sequence are summarized as one entry with the most common DNA and genes. The sample records over a million distinct CDR3 sequences, 36% of which are singletons. More than 9.5% of the sample lies in the top ten. Sequenced material: peripheral blood or thyroid tissue (not recorded which). The origin of the receptors is an adult man with Graves' hyperthyroidism.

Details on this clonotype: An end of the junction differs from the germline gene, which may be a read error. The chain combines TRBV12-3 or TRBV12-4 with TRBJ2-6; no firm D call. The CDR3 extends over 9 amino acids. The CDR3: CASSYGMAF. The CDR3 DNA reads TGTGCCAGCAGTTACGGCATGGCTTTC.

The V gene is TRBV29-1, the J gene TRBJ1-2, with a weak D call TRBD1 (5 bases). V shed 4 bases and J shed 8 bases, with 17 bases lying between them. Germline loops: CDR1 SQVTM, CDR2 ANQGSEA. The CDR3 extends over 13 amino acids. The CDR3 DNA follows: TGCAGCGTTGGTTCCTTCGGGGCGGGCGGCTACACCTTC. Amino acid sequence: CSVGSFGAGGYTF. The whole variable domain, filled in from reference TRBV29-1 and TRBJ1-2, reads SAVISQKPSRDICQRGTSLTIQCQVDSQVTMMFWYRQQPGQSLTLIATANQGSEATYESGFVIDKFPISRPNLTFSTLTVSNMSPEDSSIYLCSVGSFGAGGYTFGSGTRLTVV.

There are many counts of this clonotype. The V call is TRBV7-9, the J call TRBJ2-7; weak D call: TRBD2 (6 bases). Germline CDR1 is SEHNR and CDR2 is FQNEAQ (reference sequence). The CDR3 has 14 residues. V lost 4 bases and J lost 2, with 12 bases in between. The CDR3 coding sequence is TGTGCCAGCAGCTCTGAGACTAGTGCCTACGAGCAGTACTTC. Translating gives CASSSETSAYEQYF. Full variable domain (missing parts from reference TRBV7-9 and TRBJ2-7): DTGVSQNPRHKITKRGQNVTFRCDPISEHNRLYWYRQTLGQGPEFLTYFQNEAQLEKSRLLSDRFSAERPKGSFSTLEIQRTEQGDSAMYLCASSSETSAYEQYFGPGTRLTVT.

The chain uses TRBV10-3 and TRBJ2-7; D is uncertain. The V gene lost 11 bases and the J gene lost 4 bases, with 12 bases spanning the gap. This CDR3 contains 11 residues. From germline, CDR1 is ENHRY and CDR2 SYGVKD. The CDR3, as DNA: TGTGCCGCTCGGGCGGCTTACGAGCAGTACTTC. Translation: CAARAAYEQYF.

The rearrangement uses TRBV30 and TRBJ2-7; D not resolved. V was clipped by 3 bases and J by 2 bases, with 11 bases between them. The CDR3 is 13 amino acids. Germline lookup yields CDR1 GTSNPN and CDR2 SVGIG (reference sequence). The CDR3 protein is CAWRGPITYEQYF. The CDR3 DNA sequence: TGTGCCTGGAGGGGCCCCATCACCTACGAGCAGTACTTC.

This chain connects TRBV30 to TRBJ1-1; a weak D match, TRBD1 (6 bases). V was pared by 5 bases and J by 5 bases, with 18 bases between. CDR3 length: 14 residues. CDR1 is GTSNPN, CDR2 SVGIG, per germline (reference sequence). The DNA for the CDR3 is TGTGCCTGGGCGAGGACAGCGCAGGGGACTGAAGCTTTCTTT. It codes for CAWARTAQGTEAFF.

This chain joins TRBV19 and TRBJ1-1, with D hard to call. With 4 bases removed from V and 7 bases from J, the gap between germline ends came to 10 bases. CDR1 and CDR2 from the germline V gene are LNHDA and SQIVND (reference sequence). This CDR3 region has 12 residues. The CDR3 nucleotides read TGTGCCAGTAGTAGGACGGCGAATGAAGCTTTCTTT. This codes for CASSRTANEAFF. Filled out from reference TRBV19 and TRBJ1-1, the complete variable domain reads DGGITQSPKYLFRKEGQNVTLSCEQNLNHDAMYWYRQDPGQGLRLIYYSQIVNDFQKGDIAEGYSVSREKKESFPLTVTSAQKNPTAFYLCASSRTANEAFFGQGTRLTVV.

The chain couples TRBV6-5 to TRBJ2-2; D is unclear. V was clipped by 7 bases and J by 3 bases, with 6 bases between them. This CDR3 region has 12 residues. The V gene's germline CDR1 is MNHEY and CDR2 SVGAGI. Here the CDR3 DNA reads TGTGCCAGCATCGGGTACACCGGGGAGCTGTTTTTT. Encoded protein: CASIGYTGELFF.

This clonotype was counted at least ten times. The CDR3 DNA reads TGCAGTGCTAGAACGGACAGGGCGAATTCACCCCTCCACTTT. Protein: CSARTDRANSPLHF. The genes are TRBV20-1 and TRBJ1-6; 8 positions match TRBD1. V lost 2 bases and J lost 7; bases outside the gene matches: 4. CDR3 length equals 14 residues. CDR1 is DFQATT, CDR2 SNEGSKA, per germline (reference sequence).

Ten or more counts support this clonotype. The V gene is TRBV19, the J gene TRBJ1-5, with D uncertain. V was shortened by 3 bases and J by 6 bases, with 18 bases between the two germline ends. CDR1 LNHDA and CDR2 SQIVND come from the germline V gene (reference sequence). The CDR3 runs to 16 residues. The CDR3 sequence: CASSIATRILVQPQHF. The CDR3 region has the DNA TGTGCCAGTAGTATTGCTACAAGGATCCTCGTTCAGCCCCAGCATTTT.

This clonotype was observed at least ten times. The chain recombines TRBV7-6 with TRBJ1-1; a possible D gene is TRBD1 (6 bases). The length of the CDR3 is 16 residues. The germline CDR1 and CDR2 sequences are SGHVS and FNYEAQ. V lost 1 base, J lost 0 bases, and 12 bases lay in between. DNA of the CDR3: TGTGCCAGCAGCTTAGTGGGGGGGCATTTGAACACTGAAGCTTTCTTT. Translation: CASSLVGGHLNTEAFF.

DNA for the CDR3: TGTGCCAGCAGGGACAGGGAATACACTGAAGCTTTCTTT. Amino acids: CASRDREYTEAFF. The chain uses TRBV7-6 and TRBJ1-1, with 8 nucleotides matching TRBD1. CDR1 and CDR2 from the germline V gene are SGHVS and FNYEAQ. There are 13 residues in the CDR3. V trimming: 6 bases; J trimming: 3 bases; junction bases outside the gene matches: 3.

This clonotype occurred a few times. V and J are TRBV4-3 and TRBJ2-7; possible D gene TRBD1, 5 bases. The ends were cut back, 0 bases at V and 7 bases at J, with 19 bases in the middle. The CDR3 sequence is 16 residues long. Germline V gives CDR1 LGHNA, CDR2 YSLEER. The CDR3 spells CASSQDLPGYVREQYF. The CDR3 DNA reads as TGCGCCAGCAGCCAAGATCTTCCAGGGTACGTTCGAGAGCAGTACTTC.

This clonotype was counted a few times. The J gene is TRBJ1-6, the V gene TRBV7-2; 9 bases align to TRBD1. Trimming cost V 5 bases and J 8 bases; bases outside gene matches: 10. CDR1 is SGHTA, CDR2 FQGNSA, per germline. The CDR3 is made up of 16 amino acids. The CDR3 nucleotides are TGTGCCAGCAGCCTAATCCCGGGACAGGGTTATTCACCCCTCCACTTT. Translating gives CASSLIPGQGYSPLHF. Variable domain in full (rest from reference TRBV7-2 and TRBJ1-6): GAGVSQSPSNKVTEKGKDVELRCDPISGHTALYWYRQSLGQGLEFLIYFQGNSAPDKSGLPSDRFSAERTGGSVSTLTIQRTQQEDSAVYLCASSLIPGQGYSPLHFGNGTRLTVT.

This clonotype was picked up many times. The chain employs TRBV11-2 and TRBJ2-5; TRBD1 aligns across 9 bases. J was trimmed by 7 bases and V by 5 bases; bases with no gene match: 5. The CDR3 runs 13 residues. Germline V lookup: CDR1 SGHAT, CDR2 FQNNGV. The DNA for the CDR3 is TGTGCCAGCAGCACGCCGGGACAGGGGACCCAGTACTTC. Translating it yields CASSTPGQGTQYF.

A note on this clonotype: Sequence at one end of the junction differs from germline and may be a read error. CDR3 bases: TGTGCCAGCAGCCAGAAAGGGGAATACGAGCAGTACTTC. Its translation: CASSQKGEYEQYF. V usage is TRBV4-1 and J usage is TRBJ2-7; weak D call: TRBD1 (5 bases). In germline, CDR1 is MGHRA, CDR2 YSYEKL. The CDR3 sequence is 13 residues long.

This clonotype was found once. The CDR3 loop reads CASANRWDRGVGYTF. The DNA for the CDR3 is TGTGCCAGCGCGAACAGATGGGACAGGGGAGTCGGCTACACCTTC. This chain joins TRBV12-3 or TRBV12-4 and TRBJ1-2; 10 nucleotides line up with TRBD1. Trimming cost V 8 bases and J 8 bases; bases outside gene matches: 14. The CDR3 is 15 residues long.